One sample yielded the 12 T cell receptor beta chains listed below, sequenced in a study of blood T cells in healthy people across ages. Using a J-beta primer mix together with a sample-barcoded 5' primer, a second PCR was run for roughly 7 to 12 cycles. TCRdb called the 5' RACE reads again in MiXCR, with one record for every CDR3 protein. The data hold hundreds of thousands of distinct CDR3 sequences, with approximately 59% observed a single time. Sequenced material: blood. These receptor sequences come from a man in his 60s in good health.

This clonotype was observed at least ten times. The chain links TRBV29-1 to TRBJ1-2; D unclear. Germline loops: CDR1 SQVTM, CDR2 ANQGSEA. The germline V and J ends were trimmed by 2 bases and 8 bases, with 9 bases remaining between them. The CDR3 extends over 11 amino acids. The DNA for the CDR3 is TGCAGCGTTGAAAGATCGGGAGGCTACACCTTC. Encoded protein: CSVERSGGYTF. The variable domain in full, with the rest retrieved from reference TRBV29-1 and TRBJ1-2, is SAVISQKPSRDICQRGTSLTIQCQVDSQVTMMFWYRQQPGQSLTLIATANQGSEATYESGFVIDKFPISRPNLTFSTLTVSNMSPEDSSIYLCSVERSGGYTFGSGTRLTVV.

This clonotype was seen more than once but under ten times. Here the CDR3 DNA reads TGTGCCAGCAGCTTTTCTCGTGAGCAGTTCTTC. Encoded protein: CASSFSREQFF. The rearrangement joins TRBV11-2 to TRBJ2-1; D not resolved. Germline CDR1 and CDR2: SGHAT and FQNNGV. Trimming shortened V by 3 bases and J by 9 bases, and 6 bases separated the two germline ends. This CDR3 comprises 11 residues.

V and J are TRBV20-1 and TRBJ2-5, with D perhaps matching TRBD1 or TRBD2 (5 bases each). V was cut by 5 bases and J by 4 bases, with 20 bases left in between. Germline loops: CDR1 DFQATT, CDR2 SNEGSKA (reference sequence). The CDR3 contains 15 residues. As DNA, the CDR3 is TGCAGTGCTCATGATGCAAGAGGGGTACTAGAGACCCAGTACTTC. Translating it yields CSAHDARGVLETQYF.

V is TRBV10-3 and J is TRBJ1-2, with 11 bases identical to TRBD1. The germline V gene has CDR1 ENHRY and CDR2 SYGVKD. Trimming at V came to 10 bases and at J to 0 bases, leaving 7 bases not matched to a gene. CDR3 length: 15 residues. CDR3 nucleotides: TGTGCCACCGCCGGGACAGGGGGAGCTAACTATGGCTACACCTTC. This translates into CATAGTGGANYGYTF.

The chain carries TRBV29-1 and TRBJ1-2; D is unclear. Germline V gives CDR1 SQVTM, CDR2 ANQGSEA. The CDR3 extends over 12 amino acids. The germline V and J ends were trimmed by 5 bases and 0 bases, with 7 bases remaining between them. The CDR3 DNA sequence: TGCAGCGTTCGGTTAGCTAACTATGGCTACACCTTC. Translation gives CSVRLANYGYTF.

V gene TRBV21-1 combines with J gene TRBJ2-5; TRBD2 is taken as the D call from the table, unchecked against the DNA. TRBV21-1 has pseudogene status. The CDR3 covers 11 residues. The CDR3 region is CASQEGPSLYF. As DNA, the CDR3 is TGTGCCAGCCAGGAGGGGCCCAGCCTGTACTTC.

This clonotype was counted a few times. The chain is built from TRBV6-2 or TRBV6-3 and TRBJ2-1, with TRBD2 identical over 11 bases. Germline V gives CDR1 MNHEY, CDR2 SVGEGT. V shed 7 bases, J shed 3 bases, and the junction held 5 bases outside the gene matches. The CDR3 has 15 residues. This CDR3 is CASITSGGVYNEQFF. The CDR3 coding sequence is TGTGCCAGCATCACTAGCGGGGGAGTCTACAATGAGCAGTTCTTC.

J is TRBJ2-1 and V is TRBV12-3 or TRBV12-4; D ambiguous. V lost 7 bases and J lost 5, with 15 bases in between. The CDR3 contains 14 residues. Here the CDR3 reads CASKVAGSHNEQFF. The CDR3 nucleotides are TGTGCCAGCAAAGTCGCCGGCTCTCACAATGAGCAGTTCTTC.

This chain's CDR3 is CASRQGAGDYGYTF. The CDR3, as DNA: TGTGCCAGCAGACAGGGGGCCGGGGACTATGGCTACACCTTC. The chain carries TRBV6-6 and TRBJ1-2; 9 bases map to TRBD1. CDR1 and CDR2 from the germline V gene are MNHNY and SVGAGI (reference sequence). The CDR3 contains 14 residues. V shed 6 bases and J 3 bases; nucleotides not matched to a gene: 5.

This sequence joins TRBV20-1 and TRBJ1-3, with TRBD1 matching 7 bases. V lost 4 bases, J lost 8 bases, and 8 bases stayed unmatched. Germline CDR1 and CDR2: DFQATT and SNEGSKA (reference sequence). The CDR3 length is 13 residues. CDR3 sequence: CSAKAGGGDTIYF. In DNA form, the CDR3 reads TGCAGTGCTAAGGCAGGGGGAGGAGACACCATATATTTT.

This clonotype was seen a few times. The chain links TRBV18 to TRBJ1-4; D is possibly TRBD1 (5 bases). The ends were cut back, 6 bases at V and 4 bases at J, with 9 bases in the middle. The germline gives CDR1 KGHSH, CDR2 LQKENI. This CDR3 has 13 amino acids. The CDR3 loop reads CASSRGDNEKLFF. CDR3 coding DNA: TGTGCCAGCTCCCGAGGGGATAATGAAAAACTGTTTTTT.

The chain joins TRBV20-1 to TRBJ1-4; D might be TRBD1 (5 bases). V dropped 0 bases and J dropped 5 bases, with 13 bases sitting between them. Germline CDR1 and CDR2: DFQATT and SNEGSKA (reference sequence). The CDR3 has 15 amino acids. The CDR3 protein is CSARDPRGPNEKLFF. DNA of the CDR3: TGCAGTGCTAGAGATCCTCGGGGCCCCAATGAAAAACTGTTTTTT.